One and the same sample provided the 9 T cell receptor beta chains below, sequenced in a study of technical replicates of blood from a handful of donors. The table came from immunoSEQ multiplex PCR; TCRdb's copy has only in-frame clones and leaves some out. The data contain under 90,000 clones, under 95% of them seen just once; the ten biggest clones take up about 0.26%. The sample comprised T cells isolated from PBMCs. These receptors originate from a human donor in good health.

This chain links TRBV2 with TRBJ2-3, with D possibly TRBD2 on 7 matching bases. The length of the CDR3 is 17 residues. The germline CDR1 and CDR2 sequences are SNHLY and FYNNEI. V was trimmed by 8 bases and J by 0 bases, leaving 21 bases between them. CDR3: CASPGPGGPYSTDTQYF. As DNA, the CDR3 is TGTGCCAGCCCTGGCCCCGGGGGGCCCTATAGCACAGATACGCAGTATTTT.

V usage is TRBV10-3 and J usage is TRBJ2-5, with 11 nucleotides matching TRBD1. The germline gives CDR1 ENHRY, CDR2 SYGVKD. CDR3 length: 13 residues. V lost 10 bases, J lost 5 bases, and 6 bases stayed unmatched. The CDR3 here is CATIGTGGETQYF. DNA for the CDR3: TGTGCCACCATAGGGACAGGGGGGGAGACCCAGTACTTC.

This clone occurred once. This chain joins TRBV28 and TRBJ2-7; TRBD1 matches at 7 bases. V lost 1 base, J lost 1 base, and 7 bases stayed unmatched. Germline assignment: CDR1 MDHEN and CDR2 SYDVKM. This CDR3 comprises 16 residues. The CDR3, as DNA: TGTGCCAGCAGTTTATTTTACAGGGGTAGATCCTACGAGCAGTACTTC. Its translation is CASSLFYRGRSYEQYF. The variable domain in full, with the rest retrieved from reference TRBV28 and TRBJ2-7, is DVKVTQSSRYLVKRTGEKVFLECVQDMDHENMFWYRQDPGLGLRLIYFSYDVKMKEKGDIPEGYSVSREKKERFSLILESASTNQTSMYLCASSLFYRGRSYEQYFGPGTRLTVT.

This chain connects TRBV27 to TRBJ2-5; 7 positions agree with TRBD1. The CDR3 runs to 15 residues. The germline gives CDR1 MNHEY, CDR2 SMNVEV (reference sequence). With V trimmed by 3 bases and J by 4 bases, 8 bases remained unmatched. CDR3 in DNA: TGTGCCAGCAGTTTCATCGACAGGGTTCGAGAGACCCAGTACTTC. Its protein product is CASSFIDRVRETQYF.

J is TRBJ1-5 and V is TRBV27, with D maybe TRBD1 (5 bases). CDR1 and CDR2 (germline): MNHEY, SMNVEV (reference sequence). V was trimmed by 5 bases and J by 6 bases, leaving 11 bases between them. This CDR3 has 13 amino acids. The CDR3 nucleotides are TGTGCCAGCAGTAGCAGGGTTTTTCAGCCCCAGCATTTT. Translation gives CASSSRVFQPQHF.

This chain uses TRBV27 with TRBJ1-6, with a tentative D call TRBD1 (5 bases). Trimming took 7 bases from V and 3 from J, leaving 16 bases between them. The CDR3 has 16 residues. Germline V gene sequence: CDR1 MNHEY, CDR2 SMNVEV (reference sequence). CDR3 nucleotides: TGTGCCAGCACCTCCCCGACAGCCAACTATAATTCACCCCTCCACTTT. Its protein is CASTSPTANYNSPLHF.

The chain employs TRBV28 and TRBJ2-3; tentative D call: TRBD2 (7 bases). The CDR3 covers 17 residues. V lost 5 bases, J lost 0 bases, and 18 bases lay in between. CDR1 is MDHEN and CDR2 is SYDVKM in the germline V gene. The CDR3 reads CASSPLSRGASTDTQYF. Here the CDR3 DNA reads TGTGCCAGCAGTCCACTTTCACGGGGGGCGAGCACAGATACGCAGTATTTT.

V gene TRBV7-2 combines with J gene TRBJ2-7, with 7 nucleotides matching TRBD2. The CDR3 runs to 15 residues. Germline V lookup: CDR1 SGHTA, CDR2 FQGNSA. J gave up 5 bases and V 1 base, and 8 bases lay outside the gene matches. In DNA form, the CDR3 reads TGTGCCAGCAGCTTAGAGACGGGGGGTGGCCACGAGCAGTACTTC. Its translation: CASSLETGGGHEQYF.

V and J are TRBV4-1 and TRBJ2-2, with a possible D match to TRBD1 (6 bases). V lost 5 bases to trimming and J lost 6 bases, with 19 bases between them. The germline V gene encodes CDR1 MGHRA and CDR2 YSYEKL. The length of the CDR3 is 16 residues. The CDR3 sequence: CASSASRGRLSGELFF. CDR3 nucleotide sequence: TGCGCCAGCAGCGCGAGCAGGGGAAGGTTATCCGGGGAGCTGTTTTTT.